This T cell receptor (beta chain) was obtained from a study of cytomegalovirus exposure and HLA in healthy donors. Study observations and caveats: In vitro data verified three CMV-associated chains as specific for CMV antigens.

This clone was counted once. Its antigen is undetermined. PCR involved 60 Vbeta and 13 Jbeta primers. Sequencing used immunoSEQ multiplex PCR; TCRdb keeps in-frame clones, though not all of them. The table has 100,000 to 150,000 clones, 81% seen once. The junction had 7 bases not matched to a gene; V was cut back by 2 bases and J by 8 bases. This CDR3 comprises 14 residues. Germline V gives CDR1 ENHRY, CDR2 SYGVKD. Unrecorded immune exposure was likely among donors, who were nominally healthy when sampled. The receptor comes from a man aged 18-30 years in good health and CMV-seropositive. The V call is TRBV10-3, the J call TRBJ1-2, with 8 bases fitting TRBD1. The sequencing input was PBMCs. CDR3 in amino acids: CAISEPDRARGYTF. For the CDR3, the DNA is TGTGCCATCAGTGAGCCGGACAGGGCGCGGGGCTACACCTTC.